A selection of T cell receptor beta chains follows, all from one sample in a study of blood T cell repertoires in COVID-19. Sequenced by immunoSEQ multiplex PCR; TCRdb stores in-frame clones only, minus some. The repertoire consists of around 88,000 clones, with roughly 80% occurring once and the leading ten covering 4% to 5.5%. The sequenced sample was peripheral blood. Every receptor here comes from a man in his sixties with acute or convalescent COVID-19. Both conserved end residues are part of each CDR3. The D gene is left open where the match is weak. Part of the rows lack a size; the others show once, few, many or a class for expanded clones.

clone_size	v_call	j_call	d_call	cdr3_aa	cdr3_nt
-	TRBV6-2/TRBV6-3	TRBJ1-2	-	CASSYPGTPYGYTF	TGTGCCAGCAGTTACCCAGGGACTCCATATGGCTACACCTTC
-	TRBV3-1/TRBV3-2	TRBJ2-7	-	CASSQTGYEQYF	TGTGCCAGCAGCCAAACGGGATACGAGCAGTACTTC
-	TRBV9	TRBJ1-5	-	CASSVGAGVGNQPQHF	TGTGCCAGCAGCGTAGGAGCGGGGGTGGGAAATCAGCCCCAGCATTTT
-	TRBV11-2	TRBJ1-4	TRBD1	CASGSRGQDNEKLFF	TGTGCCAGCGGTTCCAGGGGGCAGGATAATGAAAAACTGTTTTTT
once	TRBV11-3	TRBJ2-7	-	CASSRGGDRHEQYF	TGTGCCAGCAGCCGGGGAGGGGACAGGCACGAGCAGTACTTC
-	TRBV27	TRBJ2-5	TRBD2	CASSLRAGGLETQYF	TGTGCCAGCAGTTTAAGGGCGGGAGGGCTAGAGACCCAGTACTTC
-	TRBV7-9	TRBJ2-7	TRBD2	CASRSSGSSYEQYF	TGTGCCAGCAGAAGTAGCGGGAGCTCCTACGAGCAGTACTTC
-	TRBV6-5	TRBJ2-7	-	CASTEGQDGSYEQYF	TGTGCCAGCACCGAAGGCCAGGATGGGTCCTACGAGCAGTACTTC
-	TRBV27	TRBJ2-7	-	CASSFAEAYEQYF	TGTGCCAGCAGTTTCGCAGAAGCCTACGAGCAGTACTTC
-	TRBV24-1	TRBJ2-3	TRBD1	CATSDRGSGDTQYF	TGTGCCACCAGTGACAGGGGGAGCGGAGATACGCAGTATTTT
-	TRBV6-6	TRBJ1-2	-	CASSRDYGYTF	TGTGCCAGCAGCCGGGACTATGGCTACACCTTC
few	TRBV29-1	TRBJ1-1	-	CSVGGRGASTEAFF	TGCAGCGTGGGGGGGAGGGGAGCGAGCACTGAAGCTTTCTTT
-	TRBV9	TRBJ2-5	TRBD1	CASSVGGQGQETQYF	TGTGCCAGCAGCGTAGGAGGACAGGGACAAGAGACCCAGTACTTC
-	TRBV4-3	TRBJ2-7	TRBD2	CASSQRDGGISSYEQYF	TGCGCCAGCAGCCAGAGGGACGGGGGGATAAGCTCCTACGAGCAGTACTTC
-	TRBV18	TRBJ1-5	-	CASSPGMRGRGNQPQHF	TGTGCCAGCTCACCAGGCATGCGGGGTCGGGGCAATCAGCCCCAGCATTTT
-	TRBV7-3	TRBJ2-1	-	CASSLLLVPYNEQFF	TGTGCCAGCAGCTTACTACTAGTTCCCTACAATGAGCAGTTCTTC
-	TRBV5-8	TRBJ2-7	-	CASSFAGLLGYEQYF	TGTGCCAGCAGCTTTGCAGGGCTGCTGGGCTACGAGCAGTACTTC
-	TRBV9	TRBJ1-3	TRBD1	CASSETGYGNTIYF	TGTGCCAGCAGCGAGACAGGGTATGGAAACACCATATATTTT
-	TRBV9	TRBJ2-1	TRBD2	CASSVRAGVGNEQFF	TGTGCCAGCAGCGTCCGAGCGGGAGTGGGCAATGAGCAGTTCTTC
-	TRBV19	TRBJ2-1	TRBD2	CASSPQGRGVYNEQFF	TGTGCCAGTAGTCCCCAGGGTCGGGGGGTTTACAATGAGCAGTTCTTC
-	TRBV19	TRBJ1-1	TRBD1	CASSADRVYAEAFF	TGTGCCAGTAGTGCGGACAGGGTATACGCTGAAGCTTTCTTT
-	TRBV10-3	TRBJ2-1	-	CAISVGTGYNEQFF	TGTGCCATCAGTGTGGGGACTGGTTACAATGAGCAGTTCTTC
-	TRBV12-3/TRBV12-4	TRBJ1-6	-	CASAEDNYSPLHF	TGTGCCAGCGCTGAGGACAATTATTCACCCCTCCACTTT
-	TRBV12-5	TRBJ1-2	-	CASAPGEGFGYTF	TGTGCTAGTGCCCCGGGAGAGGGGTTTGGCTACACCTTC
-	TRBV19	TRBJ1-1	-	CASSIQGSTEAFF	TGTGCCAGTAGTATACAGGGTAGCACTGAAGCTTTCTTT
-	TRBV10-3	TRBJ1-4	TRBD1	CAISGLQGAGEKLFF	TGTGCCATCAGTGGCCTACAGGGGGCGGGTGAAAAACTGTTTTTT
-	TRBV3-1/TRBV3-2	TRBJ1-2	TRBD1	CASSQIGQARGYTF	TGTGCCAGCAGCCAAATCGGACAGGCCCGAGGCTACACCTTC
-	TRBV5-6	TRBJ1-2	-	CASSWSSVSYGYTF	TGTGCCAGCAGCTGGAGTTCAGTCTCCTATGGCTACACCTTC
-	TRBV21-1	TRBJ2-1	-	CASSKGASGGNEQFF	TGTGCCAGCAGCAAAGGCGCTAGCGGGGGCAATGAGCAGTTCTTC
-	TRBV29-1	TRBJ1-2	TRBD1	CSVEEGAPNYGYTF	TGCAGCGTTGAGGAGGGGGCTCCCAACTATGGCTACACCTTC
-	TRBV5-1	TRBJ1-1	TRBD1	CASSYGTGAGNTEAFF	TGCGCCAGCAGCTATGGAACAGGGGCCGGGAACACTGAAGCTTTCTTT
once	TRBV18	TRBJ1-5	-	CASSEEGHSNQPQHF	TGTGCCAGCTCAGAAGAGGGACATAGCAATCAGCCCCAGCATTTT
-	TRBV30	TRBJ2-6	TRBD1	CAWSTSKTGPGANVLTF	TGTGCCTGGAGCACGAGTAAGACAGGGCCCGGGGCCAACGTCCTGACTTTC
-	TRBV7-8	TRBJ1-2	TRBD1	CASSLATGGYGYTF	TGTGCCAGCAGCTTAGCTACAGGGGGCTATGGCTACACCTTC
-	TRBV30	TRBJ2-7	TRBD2	CACQKTSGKKGWEQYF	TGTGCCTGCCAAAAGACTAGCGGAAAAAAAGGGTGGGAGCAGTACTTC
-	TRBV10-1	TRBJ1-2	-	CASSENINYGYTF	TGCGCCAGCAGTGAAAACATTAACTATGGCTACACCTTC
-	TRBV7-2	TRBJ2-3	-	CASSPGTSTDTQYF	TGTGCCAGCAGCCCGGGGACTAGCACAGATACGCAGTATTTT
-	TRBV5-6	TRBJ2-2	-	CASSPGTQLRRELFF	TGTGCCAGCAGTCCGGGTACGCAACTTAGGAGGGAGCTGTTTTTT
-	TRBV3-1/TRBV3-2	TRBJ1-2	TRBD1	CASSQGPPGQAMRGYTF	TGTGCCAGCAGCCAAGGACCACCCGGACAGGCTATGAGGGGCTACACCTTC
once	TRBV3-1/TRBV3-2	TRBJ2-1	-	CASSQLFYNEQFF	TGTGCCAGCAGCCAACTCTTCTACAATGAGCAGTTCTTC
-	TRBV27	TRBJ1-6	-	CASSIQGYSPLHF	TGTGCCAGCAGTATACAGGGTTATTCACCCCTCCACTTT
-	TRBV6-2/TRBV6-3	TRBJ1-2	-	CASSYSQRTALYGYTF	TGTGCCAGCAGTTACTCGCAGCGGACGGCACTCTATGGCTACACCTTC
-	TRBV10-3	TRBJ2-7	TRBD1	CAISRDRGPVEQYF	TGTGCCATCAGTCGGGACAGGGGGCCGGTCGAGCAGTACTTC
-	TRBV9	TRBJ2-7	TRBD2	CASSYGLAGENEQYF	TGTGCCAGCAGCTACGGACTAGCGGGAGAAAACGAGCAGTACTTC
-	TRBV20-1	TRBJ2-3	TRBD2	CSASIPSGRTDTQYF	TGCAGTGCTAGTATCCCTAGCGGTCGCACAGATACGCAGTATTTT
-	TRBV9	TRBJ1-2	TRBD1	CASSGRDRGNYGYTF	TGTGCCAGCAGCGGCCGGGACAGGGGTAACTATGGCTACACCTTC
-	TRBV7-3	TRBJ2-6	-	CASSFSGFGANVLTF	TGTGCCAGCAGCTTTTCGGGTTTTGGGGCCAACGTCCTGACTTTC
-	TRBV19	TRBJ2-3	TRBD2	CASRAGGNADTQYF	TGTGCCAGTCGAGCGGGAGGGAACGCAGATACGCAGTATTTT
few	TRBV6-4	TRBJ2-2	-	CASGGDATGELFF	TGTGCCAGCGGAGGGGATGCCACCGGGGAGCTGTTTTTT
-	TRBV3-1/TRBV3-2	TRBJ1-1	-	CASSQGGGRGNTEAFF	TGTGCCAGCAGCCAAGGCGGCGGCAGGGGGAACACTGAAGCTTTCTTT